This T cell receptor (beta chain) was retrieved from a study of blood T cells in healthy people across ages. Overall study findings and caveats: Per million T cells, TCR beta diversity dropped roughly linearly as age increased.

A second roughly 6 to 12 cycle PCR used barcoded and J-beta primers. Via MiXCR, TCRdb re-called the 5' RACE reads, giving one row per CDR3 protein. The table lists approximately 600,000 distinct CDR3 sequences, around 54% of them singletons. The sample, roughly 9.5 milliliters of peripheral blood, was drawn from each donor. Total RNA, at least 5 micrograms per sample, was extracted from PBMCs. This clonotype has a handful of counts. No antigen is known for it. CDR3 length: 14 amino acids. Germline CDR1 MNHEY, CDR2 SVGEGT. The V end was cut by 6 bases, the J end by 9 bases, with 15 bases between. The receptor comes from a man aged 55 to 69 in good health. The gene calls are TRBV6-2 or TRBV6-3 and TRBJ1-6; D is unresolved. The sequencing input was blood. CDR3 loop: CASSHGPAGSPLHF. The CDR3 bases are TGTGCCAGCAGCCACGGACCGGCCGGTTCACCCCTCCACTTT.